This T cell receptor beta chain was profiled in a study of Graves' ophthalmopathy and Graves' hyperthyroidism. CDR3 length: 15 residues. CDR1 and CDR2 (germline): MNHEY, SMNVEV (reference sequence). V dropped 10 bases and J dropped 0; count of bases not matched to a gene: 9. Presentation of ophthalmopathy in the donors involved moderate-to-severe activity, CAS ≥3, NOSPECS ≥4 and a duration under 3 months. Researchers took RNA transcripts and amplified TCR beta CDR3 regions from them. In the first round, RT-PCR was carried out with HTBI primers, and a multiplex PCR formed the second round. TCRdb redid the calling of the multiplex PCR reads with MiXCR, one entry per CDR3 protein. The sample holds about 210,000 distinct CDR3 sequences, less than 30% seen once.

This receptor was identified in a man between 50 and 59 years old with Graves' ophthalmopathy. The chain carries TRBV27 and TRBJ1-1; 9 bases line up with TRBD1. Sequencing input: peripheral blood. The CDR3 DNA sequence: TGTGCCACCCACCGGGACAGGGCGGTGAACACTGAAGCTTTCTTT. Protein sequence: CATHRDRAVNTEAFF.